This T cell receptor beta chain emerged from a study of cytomegalovirus exposure and HLA in healthy donors. The PCR was carried out with 60 Vbeta primers and 13 Jbeta primers. TCRdb's table, derived via immunoSEQ multiplex PCR, lists solely in-frame clones and lacks some. The sample has around 150,000 clones; 72% are singletons. The germline V and J ends were trimmed by 2 bases and 1 base, with 21 bases remaining between them. The CDR3 totals 19 residues. Germline V gene data show CDR1 as MNHNS and CDR2 as SASEGT. The TCR originated in a man aged 50 or older in good health and CMV-seropositive. The sample was PBMCs. The J gene is TRBJ2-4, the V gene TRBV6-1, with D possibly being TRBD2 (5 bases). Here the CDR3 reads CASSEYHDFGEMAKNIQYF. For the CDR3, the DNA is TGTGCCAGCAGTGAATATCATGACTTCGGGGAAATGGCCAAAAACATTCAGTACTTC.